This T cell receptor (beta chain) emerged from a study of blood T cell repertoires in COVID-19. Study at large: T cells, B-cell-depleted T cells, or PBMCs provided the cDNA or gDNA that served as material.

Per the germline V gene, CDR1 is SNHLY and CDR2 is FYNNEI. V was clipped by 4 bases and J by 0 bases, with 9 bases between them. The CDR3 consists of 14 residues. This clone was found a few times. Only in-frame clones appear in the TCRdb table, and some are missing; sequencing was by immunoSEQ multiplex PCR. The table shows 150,000 to 200,000 clones, with roughly nine tenths occurring only once. Sequenced sample: peripheral blood. The chain couples TRBV2 to TRBJ1-1; no firm D call. The sequence came from a man in his 70s with active or convalescent COVID-19. The CDR3 loop is CASSVAVMNTEAFF. In nucleotides, the CDR3 is TGTGCCAGCAGTGTTGCAGTCATGAACACTGAAGCTTTCTTT. The full variable domain, its missing parts supplied by reference TRBV2 and TRBJ1-1, is EPEVTQTPSHQVTQMGQEVILRCVPISNHLYFYWYRQILGQKVEFLVSFYNNEISEKSEIFDDQFSVERPDGSNFTLKIRSTKLEDSAMYFCASSVAVMNTEAFFGQGTRLTVV.